This T cell receptor (beta chain) was recovered during a study of lymphopenia after photon versus proton radiotherapy. Regarding the study as a whole: Proton therapy kept repertoires fairly stable, unlike photons, which gained effector/memory cells. Only patients who died were analyzed for survival; proton advantage is unproven.

The method was immunoSEQ multiplex PCR; TCRdb's version includes in-frame clones alone and lacks a portion of them. The sample contains 30,000 to 35,000 clones, approximately 89% of which appear only once. The CDR3 spans 16 residues. Trimming cost V 4 bases and J 0 bases, with 16 bases left between them. Germline values: CDR1 SNHLY, CDR2 FYNNEI. Note on this clone: Its cognate antigen is unknown.

Sequenced here: peripheral blood, sampled from a patient treated with proton-based radiotherapy. The TCR comes from a woman in her 70s with pancreatic cancer. Some clones in this sample may be carry-over from other donors' samples. The J gene is TRBJ2-7, the V gene TRBV2; a possible D gene is TRBD1 (6 bases). CDR3 sequence reads: CASSGLTGISSYEQYF. The CDR3 coding sequence is TGTGCCAGCAGTGGTCTTACAGGGATAAGCTCCTACGAGCAGTACTTC. The entire variable domain, with the rest obtained from reference TRBV2 and TRBJ2-7, is as follows: EPEVTQTPSHQVTQMGQEVILRCVPISNHLYFYWYRQILGQKVEFLVSFYNNEISEKSEIFDDQFSVERPDGSNFTLKIRSTKLEDSAMYFCASSGLTGISSYEQYFGPGTRLTVT.